The sequence of this T cell receptor beta chain was determined in a study of beta chain features in type 1 diabetes. TCRB transcripts that were expressed got sequenced, as all of the isolated RNA had been reverse transcribed. The repertoire was sequenced with immunoSEQ multiplex PCR; TCRdb's copy has only in-frame clones and lacks some. The sample gives 130,000 to 150,000 clones, approximately 52% of which show up once; around 0.42% is in the top ten. CDR1 SQVTM and CDR2 ANQGSEA come from the germline V gene. J was trimmed by 3 bases and V by 1 base; bases with no gene match: 7. CDR3 length: 16 amino acids.

This sequence was found in a man aged 18-30 years in good health. Sequencing was performed on Tregs from blood. The rearrangement links TRBV29-1 to TRBJ2-2; TRBD1 matches 8 bases. CDR3 loop: CSVEVLETGDTGELFF. The CDR3 DNA sequence: TGCAGCGTTGAAGTATTAGAGACAGGGGACACCGGGGAGCTGTTTTTT.